This T cell receptor beta chain was recorded in a study of blood T cell repertoires in COVID-19. Study details: From the United States, Italy and Spain came samples of acute and convalescent COVID-19.

Only in-frame clones appear in the TCRdb table, and some are missing; sequencing was by immunoSEQ multiplex PCR. The sample carries roughly 280,000 clones, under 95% recorded once. CDR1 and CDR2 (germline): SGDLS, YYNGEE. The V end was cut by 3 bases, the J end by 0 bases, with 33 bases between. This CDR3 is built from 23 residues. The sequencing input was PBMCs or T cells enriched from blood (not recorded which). The rearrangement links TRBV9 to TRBJ2-2, with a possible D match to TRBD2 (6 bases). The origin of this receptor is a man aged 35 to 55 who had been exposed to COVID-19. The CDR3 is CASSGGVVPGSASRVANTGELFF. The CDR3, as DNA: TGTGCCAGCAGCGGGGGGGTCGTACCCGGTAGCGCCAGCAGAGTTGCGAACACCGGGGAGCTGTTTTTT.